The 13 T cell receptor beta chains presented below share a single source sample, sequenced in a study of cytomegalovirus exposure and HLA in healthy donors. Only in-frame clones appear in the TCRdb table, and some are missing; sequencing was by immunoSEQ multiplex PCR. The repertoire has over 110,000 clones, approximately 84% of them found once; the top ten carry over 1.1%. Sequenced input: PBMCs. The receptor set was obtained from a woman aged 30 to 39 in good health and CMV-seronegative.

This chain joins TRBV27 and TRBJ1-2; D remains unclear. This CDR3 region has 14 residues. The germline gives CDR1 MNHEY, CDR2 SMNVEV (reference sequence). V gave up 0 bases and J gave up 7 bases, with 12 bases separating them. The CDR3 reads CASSLSWRQRGYTF. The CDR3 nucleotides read TGTGCCAGCAGTTTATCGTGGCGGCAGCGTGGCTACACCTTC.

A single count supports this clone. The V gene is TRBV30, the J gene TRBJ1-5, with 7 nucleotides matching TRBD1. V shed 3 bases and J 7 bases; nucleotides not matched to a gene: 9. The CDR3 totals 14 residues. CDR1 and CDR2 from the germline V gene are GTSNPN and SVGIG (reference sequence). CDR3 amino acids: CAWSVTGDGQPQHF. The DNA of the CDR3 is TGTGCCTGGAGCGTCACAGGGGACGGACAGCCCCAGCATTTT.

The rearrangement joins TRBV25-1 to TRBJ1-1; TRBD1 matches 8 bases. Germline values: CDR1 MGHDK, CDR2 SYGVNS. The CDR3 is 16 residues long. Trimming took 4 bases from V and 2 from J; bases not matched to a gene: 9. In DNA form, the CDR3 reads TGTGCCAGCAGTGCCTCAACAGGGGGGCCTAACACTGAAGCTTTCTTT. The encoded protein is CASSASTGGPNTEAFF. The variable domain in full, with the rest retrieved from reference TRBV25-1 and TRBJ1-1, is EADIYQTPRYLVIGTGKKITLECSQTMGHDKMYWYQQDPGMELHLIHYSYGVNSTEKGDLSSESTVSRIRTEHFPLTLESARPSHTSQYLCASSASTGGPNTEAFFGQGTRLTVV.

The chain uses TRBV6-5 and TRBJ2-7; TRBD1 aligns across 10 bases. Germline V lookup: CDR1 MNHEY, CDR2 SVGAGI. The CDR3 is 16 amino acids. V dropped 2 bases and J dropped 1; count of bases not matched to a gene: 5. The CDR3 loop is CASSYPGQGISYEQYF. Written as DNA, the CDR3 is TGTGCCAGCAGTTACCCGGGACAGGGGATTTCCTACGAGCAGTACTTC.

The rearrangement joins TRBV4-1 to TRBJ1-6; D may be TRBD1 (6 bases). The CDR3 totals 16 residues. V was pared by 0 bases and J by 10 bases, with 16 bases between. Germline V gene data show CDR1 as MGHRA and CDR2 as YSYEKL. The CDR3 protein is CASSQDRGGAGSPLHF. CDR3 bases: TGCGCCAGCAGCCAAGATCGGGGGGGGGCAGGGTCACCCCTCCACTTT.

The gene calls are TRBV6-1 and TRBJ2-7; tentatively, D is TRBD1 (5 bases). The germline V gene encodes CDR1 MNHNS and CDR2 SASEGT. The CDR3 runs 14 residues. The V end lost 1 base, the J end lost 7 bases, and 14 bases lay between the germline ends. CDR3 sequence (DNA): TGTGCCAGCAGTGAAGTAGGGGCTTGGGGAGAGCAGTACTTC. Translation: CASSEVGAWGEQYF.

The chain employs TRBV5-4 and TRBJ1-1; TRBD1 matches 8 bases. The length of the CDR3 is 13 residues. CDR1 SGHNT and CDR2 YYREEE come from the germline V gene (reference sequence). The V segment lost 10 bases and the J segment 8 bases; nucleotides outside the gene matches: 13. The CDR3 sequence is CAAGRQGQAEAFF. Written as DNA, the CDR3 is TGTGCCGCCGGGAGACAGGGGCAGGCGGAAGCTTTCTTT. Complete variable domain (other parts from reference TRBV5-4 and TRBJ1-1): ETGVTQSPTHLIKTRGQQVTLRCSSQSGHNTVSWYQQALGQGPQFIFQYYREEENGRGNFPPRFSGLQFPNYSSELNVNALELDDSALYLCAAGRQGQAEAFFGQGTRLTVV.

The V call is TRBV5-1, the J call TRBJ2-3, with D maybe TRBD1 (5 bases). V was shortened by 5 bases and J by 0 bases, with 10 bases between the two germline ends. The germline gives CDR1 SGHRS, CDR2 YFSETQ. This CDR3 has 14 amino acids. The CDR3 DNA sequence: TGCGCCAGCAGACGCGACAGAAGCACAGATACGCAGTATTTT. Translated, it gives CASRRDRSTDTQYF. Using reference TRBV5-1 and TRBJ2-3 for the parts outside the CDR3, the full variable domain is KAGVTQTPRYLIKTRGQQVTLSCSPISGHRSVSWYQQTPGQGLQFLFEYFSETQRNKGNFPGRFSGRQFSNSRSEMNVSTLELGDSALYLCASRRDRSTDTQYFGPGTRLTVL.

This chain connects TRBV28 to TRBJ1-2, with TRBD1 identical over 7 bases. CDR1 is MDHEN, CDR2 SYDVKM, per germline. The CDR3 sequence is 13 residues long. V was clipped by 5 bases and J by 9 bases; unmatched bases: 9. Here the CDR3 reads CASSKYRGLSYTF. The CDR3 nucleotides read TGTGCCAGCAGTAAATACAGGGGTTTAAGCTACACCTTC.

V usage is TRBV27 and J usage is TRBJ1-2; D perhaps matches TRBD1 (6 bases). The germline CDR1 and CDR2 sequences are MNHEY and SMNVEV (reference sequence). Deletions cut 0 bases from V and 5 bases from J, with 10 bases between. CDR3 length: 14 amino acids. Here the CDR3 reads CASSLSFGQYGYTF. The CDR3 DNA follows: TGTGCCAGCAGTTTATCCTTTGGACAGTATGGCTACACCTTC.

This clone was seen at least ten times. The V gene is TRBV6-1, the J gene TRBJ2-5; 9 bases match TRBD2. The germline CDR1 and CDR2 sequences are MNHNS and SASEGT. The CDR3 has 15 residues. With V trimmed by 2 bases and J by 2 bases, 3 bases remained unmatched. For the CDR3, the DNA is TGTGCCAGCAGTGAATCGGCGGGGGGGCAAGAGACCCAGTACTTC. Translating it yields CASSESAGGQETQYF.

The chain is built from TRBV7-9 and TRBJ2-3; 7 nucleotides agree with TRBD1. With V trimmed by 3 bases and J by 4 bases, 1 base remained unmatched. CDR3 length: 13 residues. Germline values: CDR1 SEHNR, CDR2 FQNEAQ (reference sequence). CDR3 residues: CASSFGTADTQYF. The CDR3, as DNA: TGTGCCAGCAGCTTCGGGACAGCAGATACGCAGTATTTT.

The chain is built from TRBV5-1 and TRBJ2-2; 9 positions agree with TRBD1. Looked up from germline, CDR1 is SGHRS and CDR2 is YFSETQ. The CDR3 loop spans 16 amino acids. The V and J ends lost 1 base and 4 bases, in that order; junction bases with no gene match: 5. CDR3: CASSLRLTGGTGELFF. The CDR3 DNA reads TGCGCCAGCAGCTTGCGGTTGACAGGGGGCACCGGGGAGCTGTTTTTT.